The 23 T cell receptor beta chains below all came from one sample that was sequenced in a study of control samples from healthy donors and cancer patients. Generated by immunoSEQ multiplex PCR, the TCRdb table keeps only in-frame clones and is missing some. The sample comprises under 450,000 clones, about 93% of which are singletons, and just under 6.5% rests with the top ten. Sequenced sample: PBMCs. The source of these receptors is a man aged 35 to 55 with head and neck cancer.

The chain uses TRBV20-1 and TRBJ2-7, with D perhaps TRBD1 (6 bases). Trimming left V 3 bases short and J 5 bases short, with 17 bases between. Germline V gene lookup returns CDR1 DFQATT and CDR2 SNEGSKA (reference sequence). CDR3 length: 14 amino acids. The CDR3 region is CSASRGRGSNEQYF. The DNA of the CDR3 is TGCAGTGCTAGTAGGGGGAGAGGATCCAACGAGCAGTACTTC.

The rearrangement uses TRBV28 and TRBJ1-1; D is possibly TRBD1 (5 bases). CDR1 and CDR2 (germline): MDHEN, SYDVKM. Deletions cut 11 bases from V and 1 base from J, with 14 bases between. The CDR3 runs 13 residues. CDR3 DNA: TGTGCCGGGGGGGTGCAGGGGAACACTGAAGCTTTCTTT. This codes for CAGGVQGNTEAFF.

The chain uses TRBV28 and TRBJ1-1; D is unclear. CDR1 and CDR2 (germline): MDHEN, SYDVKM. The CDR3 has 12 amino acids. V dropped 5 bases and J dropped 0 bases, with 4 bases sitting between them. The CDR3 loop reads CASSRLNTEAFF. The CDR3 coding sequence is TGTGCCAGCAGTCGACTGAACACTGAAGCTTTCTTT. The whole variable domain, filled in from reference TRBV28 and TRBJ1-1, reads DVKVTQSSRYLVKRTGEKVFLECVQDMDHENMFWYRQDPGLGLRLIYFSYDVKMKEKGDIPEGYSVSREKKERFSLILESASTNQTSMYLCASSRLNTEAFFGQGTRLTVV.

To note about this clone: This CDR3 is also generated by other DNA sequences in the sample. The V gene is TRBV19, the J gene TRBJ2-3; 8 bases fit TRBD1. This CDR3 is built from 15 residues. Trimming cost V 4 bases and J 1 base; bases outside gene matches: 4. The germline gives CDR1 LNHDA, CDR2 SQIVND (reference sequence). The CDR3 nucleotides read TGTGCCAGTAGTAGGTTACAGGGGGGCACAGATACGCAGTATTTT. Translated: CASSRLQGGTDTQYF.

J is TRBJ2-7 and V is TRBV7-9, with a tentative D call TRBD1 (6 bases). Germline lookup yields CDR1 SEHNR and CDR2 FQNEAQ (reference sequence). The CDR3 has 15 amino acids. Trimming took off 6 bases at V and 2 bases at J, with 17 bases between the two ends. In DNA, the CDR3 is TGTGCCAGCAGTCCCCCGGGACAACTTACCTACGAGCAGTACTTC. Amino acids: CASSPPGQLTYEQYF.

The chain couples TRBV9 to TRBJ2-2; 9 bases match TRBD1. V shed 0 bases and J 1 base; nucleotides not matched to a gene: 4. The CDR3 totals 17 residues. CDR1 and CDR2 from the germline V gene are SGDLS and YYNGEE. CDR3 sequence reads: CASSVAPTGGNTGELFF. Written as DNA, the CDR3 is TGTGCCAGCAGCGTAGCTCCGACAGGGGGGAACACCGGGGAGCTGTTTTTT.

This chain uses TRBV3-1 (or the pseudogene TRBV3-2) with TRBJ1-4; D not resolved. The CDR3 sequence is 14 residues long. V lost 5 bases, J lost 8 bases, and 15 bases lay in between. Germline CDR1 and CDR2: LGHDT and YNNKEL (reference sequence). Here the CDR3 reads CASSSRRTGEKLFF. The CDR3 DNA reads TGTGCCAGCAGCTCGCGACGGACTGGGGAAAAACTGTTTTTT.

The table lists this clone with a count of one. This sequence joins TRBV5-1 and TRBJ2-3; 14 bases match TRBD2. V was clipped by 5 bases and J by 6 bases; unmatched bases: 8. This CDR3 region has 16 residues. Germline loops: CDR1 SGHRS, CDR2 YFSETQ. The CDR3 nucleotides are TGCGCCAGCAGTAAGACTAGCGGGGGGGCTAAGGATACGCAGTATTTT. Its protein is CASSKTSGGAKDTQYF.

The chain has TRBV24-1 and TRBJ2-7; no clear D gene. Trimming took off 2 bases at V and 7 bases at J, with 5 bases between the two ends. CDR3 size: 11 residues. Looked up from germline, CDR1 is KGHDR and CDR2 is SFDVKD. The CDR3 DNA follows: TGTGCCACCAGTGATTACCAGGAGCAGTACTTC. It encodes CATSDYQEQYF.

The CDR3 loop is CASSGDRSYEQYF. The CDR3 DNA is TGTGCCAGCAGTGGGGACCGCTCCTACGAGCAGTACTTC. The V call is TRBV6-6, the J call TRBJ2-7; D may correspond to TRBD1 or TRBD2 (5 bases each). The CDR3 covers 13 residues. Germline V gene data show CDR1 as MNHNY and CDR2 as SVGAGI (reference sequence). V was pared by 5 bases and J by 0 bases, with 8 bases between.

V usage is TRBV7-8 and J usage is TRBJ1-1, with 8 bases lining up with TRBD1. Per germline, CDR1 SGHVS and CDR2 FQNEAQ. This CDR3 is built from 14 residues. Losses at the gene ends were 2 bases for V and 5 bases for J; bases not matched to a gene: 4. CDR3 protein: CASSLTGGETEAFF. The CDR3 coding sequence is TGTGCCAGCAGCTTAACAGGGGGAGAAACTGAAGCTTTCTTT.

This chain links TRBV7-9 with TRBJ1-1, with 7 bases aligning to TRBD1. The germline V gene has CDR1 SEHNR and CDR2 FQNEAQ (reference sequence). This CDR3 has 16 residues. V was clipped by 4 bases and J by 0 bases; unmatched bases: 8. CDR3 sequence (DNA): TGTGCCAGCAGCTCGGTGACGGGACAGCTGAACACTGAAGCTTTCTTT. Translated, it gives CASSSVTGQLNTEAFF.

The J gene is TRBJ2-2, the V gene TRBV5-4, with D perhaps TRBD1 (5 bases). CDR1 SGHNT and CDR2 YYREEE come from the germline V gene (reference sequence). The CDR3 is made up of 17 amino acids. V dropped 0 bases and J dropped 2 bases, with 14 bases sitting between them. The CDR3 is CASSLAKGQGNTGELFF. DNA of the CDR3: TGTGCCAGCAGCTTGGCCAAGGGGCAGGGTAACACCGGGGAGCTGTTTTTT.

This chain uses TRBV6-5 with TRBJ2-5; no clear D gene. The V gene's germline CDR1 is MNHEY and CDR2 SVGAGI. The CDR3 runs to 11 residues. With 6 bases removed from V and 2 bases from J, the gap between germline ends came to 4 bases. CDR3 loop: CASRVQETQYF. In DNA form, the CDR3 reads TGTGCCAGCAGGGTGCAAGAGACCCAGTACTTC.

J is TRBJ2-5 and V is TRBV25-1, with 11 positions matching TRBD2. Germline CDR1 MGHDK, CDR2 SYGVNS. The V and J ends lost 1 base and 5 bases, in that order; junction bases with no gene match: 6. CDR3 length: 16 amino acids. CDR3 sequence (DNA): TGTGCCAGCAGTGAATCGGGACTAGCGGCCGGGGAGACCCAGTACTTC. Its translation is CASSESGLAAGETQYF.

The chain uses TRBV16 and TRBJ1-4; 9 bases agree with TRBD1. V shed 4 bases and J 4 bases; nucleotides not matched to a gene: 4. Per the germline V gene, CDR1 is KGHSY and CDR2 is FQNENV. The CDR3 spans 15 residues. The CDR3 region has the DNA TGTGCCAGCAGCCCCCCGGGACAGGGTAATGAAAAACTGTTTTTT. Its protein is CASSPPGQGNEKLFF.

The chain combines TRBV18 with TRBJ1-1; unclear D gene. Per the germline V gene, CDR1 is KGHSH and CDR2 is LQKENI. The CDR3 contains 14 residues. V was trimmed by 2 bases and J by 0 bases, leaving 7 bases between them. CDR3 in DNA: TGTGCCAGCTCACCAGCCGAGATGAACACTGAAGCTTTCTTT. Its protein is CASSPAEMNTEAFF.

This clone rates as medium-sized. The rearrangement uses TRBV10-1 and TRBJ2-3; no definite D call. Germline-derived CDR1 and CDR2 are WNHNN and SYGVQD (reference sequence). V gave up 0 bases and J gave up 4 bases, with 5 bases separating them. The CDR3 has 13 amino acids. The CDR3 here is CASSESDADTQYF. In DNA form, the CDR3 reads TGCGCCAGCAGTGAGTCGGACGCAGATACGCAGTATTTT.

The genes are TRBV20-1 and TRBJ1-2; 8 positions match TRBD1. The CDR3 is 14 amino acids. J gave up 8 bases and V 3 bases, and 11 bases lay outside the gene matches. Germline lookup yields CDR1 DFQATT and CDR2 SNEGSKA (reference sequence). This CDR3 reads CSASIPGGAWGYTF. The CDR3 DNA follows: TGCAGTGCTAGTATTCCAGGGGGCGCGTGGGGCTACACCTTC.

This rearrangement joins TRBV3-1 (or the pseudogene TRBV3-2) to TRBJ1-1; TRBD1 matches at 7 bases. V lost 1 base to trimming and J lost 1 base; unmatched junction nucleotides: 6. The CDR3 length is 16 residues. Germline V lookup: CDR1 LGHDT, CDR2 YNNKEL (reference sequence). DNA for the CDR3: TGTGCCAGCAGCCAAGTACTTCCAGGGGGGAACACTGAAGCTTTCTTT. It specifies CASSQVLPGGNTEAFF.

The gene calls are TRBV5-1 and TRBJ2-7, with TRBD1 matching 7 bases. The CDR3 contains 14 residues. V lost 1 base and J lost 3; bases outside the gene matches: 4. Germline V gene lookup returns CDR1 SGHRS and CDR2 YFSETQ. The CDR3 sequence: CASSLQGTDYEQYF. CDR3 nucleotide sequence: TGCGCCAGCAGCTTGCAGGGGACAGACTACGAGCAGTACTTC.

The rearrangement joins TRBV9 to TRBJ2-7, with D possibly being TRBD1 or TRBD2 (5 bases each). The CDR3 is 14 residues long. CDR1 and CDR2 from the germline V gene are SGDLS and YYNGEE. Trimming removed 0 bases from V and 3 bases from J, with 10 bases in between. CDR3 coding DNA: TGTGCCAGCAGCGTAGCCGGGGCGGGCTACGAGCAGTACTTC. Residues: CASSVAGAGYEQYF.

The chain combines TRBV6-9 with TRBJ2-4; D may be TRBD1 (6 bases). The CDR3 consists of 15 residues. Between the trimmed V and J ends, which lost 2 bases and 0 bases, there was a span of 8 bases. Germline-derived CDR1 and CDR2 are MNHGY and SVAAGI. CDR3 DNA: TGTGCCAGCAGTTATAAAGGGGGAGCCAAAAACATTCAGTACTTC. Amino acid sequence: CASSYKGGAKNIQYF.